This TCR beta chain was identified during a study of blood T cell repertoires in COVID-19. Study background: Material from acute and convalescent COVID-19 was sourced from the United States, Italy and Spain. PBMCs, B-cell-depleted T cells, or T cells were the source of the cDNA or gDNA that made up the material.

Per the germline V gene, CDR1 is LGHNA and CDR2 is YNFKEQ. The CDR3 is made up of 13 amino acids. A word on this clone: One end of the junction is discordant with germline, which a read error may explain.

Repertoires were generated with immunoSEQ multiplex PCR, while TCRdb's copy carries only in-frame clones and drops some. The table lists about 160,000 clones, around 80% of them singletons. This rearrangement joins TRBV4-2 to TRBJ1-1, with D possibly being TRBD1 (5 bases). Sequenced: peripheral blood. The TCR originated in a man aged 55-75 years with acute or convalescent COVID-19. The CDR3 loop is CASSQDQGTGAFF. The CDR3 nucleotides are TGTGCCAGCAGCCAAGATCAGGGAACTGGAGCTTTCTTT.